These 19 T cell receptor beta chains share one sample of origin, sequenced in a study of technical replicates of blood from a few donors. TCRdb's copy holds only in-frame clones and misses some; the assay was immunoSEQ multiplex PCR. The data hold around 93,000 clones, with roughly 94% observed a single time. Sequenced input: T cells isolated from PBMCs. These receptors were taken from a human donor in good health.

This clone was recorded once. The chain is built from TRBV5-1 and TRBJ2-1; possibly TRBD1 for D (6 bases). CDR1 and CDR2 from the germline V gene are SGHRS and YFSETQ. This CDR3 has 16 residues. With 7 bases removed from V and 0 bases from J, the gap between germline ends came to 17 bases. CDR3 sequence reads: CASGGVGDNSYNEQFF. The CDR3 coding sequence is TGCGCCAGCGGGGGAGTTGGGGACAACTCCTACAATGAGCAGTTCTTC.

This rearrangement joins TRBV6-5 to TRBJ2-1; D perhaps matches TRBD2 (6 bases). Germline V gives CDR1 MNHEY, CDR2 SVGAGI. The CDR3 spans 13 residues. V was cut by 5 bases and J by 7 bases, with 12 bases left in between. CDR3 protein: CASSGGGANEQFF. The CDR3 bases are TGTGCCAGCAGTGGGGGAGGAGCAAATGAGCAGTTCTTC.

CDR3 loop: CASSPGTSGSSEQYF. The CDR3 DNA reads TGTGCCAGCAGCCCCGGGACTAGCGGGAGTTCCGAGCAGTACTTC. The rearrangement links TRBV11-2 to TRBJ2-7, with 14 bases fitting TRBD2. CDR1 and CDR2 from the germline V gene are SGHAT and FQNNGV. The CDR3 spans 15 residues. V shed 5 bases and J 6 bases; nucleotides not matched to a gene: 6.

The chain recombines TRBV9 with TRBJ2-3, with 7 bases matching TRBD2. V lost 1 base to trimming and J lost 2 bases; unmatched junction nucleotides: 7. This CDR3 comprises 16 residues. Germline values: CDR1 SGDLS, CDR2 YYNGEE. The CDR3: CASSVWGGGHTDTQYF. In DNA, the CDR3 is TGTGCCAGCAGCGTATGGGGGGGAGGGCACACAGATACGCAGTATTTT.

The chain joins TRBV10-3 to TRBJ1-2; no firm D call. V was cut by 3 bases and J by 6 bases, with 5 bases left in between. Germline V gene data show CDR1 as ENHRY and CDR2 as SYGVKD. The CDR3 is 11 residues long. The CDR3 nucleotides read TGTGCCATCAGTGATCCGGATGGCTACACCTTC. Protein sequence: CAISDPDGYTF.

The V and J genes are TRBV10-2 and TRBJ2-2, with TRBD2 matching over 7 bases. CDR3 length: 15 amino acids. Losses at the gene ends were 7 bases for V and 3 bases for J; bases not matched to a gene: 8. Germline V gene data show CDR1 as WSHSY and CDR2 as SAAADI. The CDR3 reads CASMDGGSYTGELFF. In nucleotides, the CDR3 is TGCGCCAGCATGGATGGCGGGAGCTACACCGGGGAGCTGTTTTTT.

This chain uses TRBV5-5 with TRBJ2-1; the D gene is possibly TRBD1 (6 bases). Germline CDR1 reads SGHKS; CDR2 reads YYEKEE (reference sequence). This CDR3 region has 14 residues. V gave up 2 bases and J gave up 4 bases, with 10 bases separating them. The CDR3 region has the DNA TGTGCCAGCAGCTTACAGGGAAGGTACAATGAGCAGTTCTTC. Its protein product is CASSLQGRYNEQFF.

This clone has a single count. This chain links TRBV2 with TRBJ1-1; TRBD1 aligns across 8 bases. Germline V gene lookup returns CDR1 SNHLY and CDR2 FYNNEI. The trim removed 9 bases at V and 6 bases at J, leaving 9 bases unmatched. This CDR3 is 13 amino acids long. The CDR3 protein is CARGDRSFSEAFF. CDR3 coding DNA: TGTGCCAGGGGGGACAGGAGCTTTTCTGAAGCTTTCTTT.

The genes are TRBV2 and TRBJ2-7; the match to TRBD2 covers 10 bases. From germline, CDR1 is SNHLY and CDR2 FYNNEI. This CDR3 contains 15 residues. V lost 7 bases to trimming and J lost 5 bases; unmatched junction nucleotides: 11. DNA for the CDR3: TGTGCCAGCAATAGAGCGGGAGGGCCTCTGGACGAGCAGTACTTC. It codes for CASNRAGGPLDEQYF.

This chain links TRBV27 with TRBJ2-7, with 10 nucleotides matching TRBD2. CDR3 length: 15 amino acids. Germline V CDR1 and CDR2: MNHEY, SMNVEV (reference sequence). The ends lost 5 bases at V and 3 bases at J; junction bases unmatched: 7. For the CDR3, the DNA is TGTGCCAGCAGTCCAACCCCTAGCGGGAGCTACGAGCAGTACTTC. This translates into CASSPTPSGSYEQYF.

This sequence joins TRBV11-2 and TRBJ2-7; the D gene is possibly TRBD1 (6 bases). The germline V gene encodes CDR1 SGHAT and CDR2 FQNNGV. The V end was cut by 6 bases, the J end by 2 bases, with 11 bases between. CDR3 length: 13 amino acids. The CDR3 spells CASRETGAYEQYF. Written as DNA, the CDR3 is TGTGCCAGCAGAGAGACAGGAGCCTACGAGCAGTACTTC. The entire variable domain, with the rest obtained from reference TRBV11-2 and TRBJ2-7, is as follows: EAGVAQSPRYKIIEKRQSVAFWCNPISGHATLYWYQQILGQGPKLLIQFQNNGVVDDSQLPKDRFSAERLKGVDSTLKIQPAKLEDSAVYLCASRETGAYEQYFGPGTRLTVT.

The V and J genes are TRBV19 and TRBJ1-2; a possible D gene is TRBD1 (5 bases). Trimming took 3 bases from V and 4 from J, leaving 15 bases between them. Germline V gene data show CDR1 as LNHDA and CDR2 as SQIVND (reference sequence). CDR3 length equals 15 residues. The CDR3 protein is CASSIFQGMGYGYTF. The CDR3 bases are TGTGCCAGTAGTATTTTTCAGGGTATGGGCTATGGCTACACCTTC.

The V and J genes are TRBV6-6 and TRBJ2-3; the D is unclear. V was pared by 0 bases and J by 6 bases, with 7 bases between. CDR3 length equals 13 residues. CDR1 and CDR2 (germline): MNHNY, SVGAGI (reference sequence). This CDR3 reads CASSYSTIDTQYF. The CDR3 coding sequence is TGTGCCAGCAGTTACTCCACAATTGATACGCAGTATTTT.

This chain uses TRBV27 with TRBJ2-1; 7 bases are shared with TRBD1. CDR1 MNHEY and CDR2 SMNVEV come from the germline V gene (reference sequence). V was clipped by 5 bases and J by 2 bases; unmatched bases: 3. The CDR3 is 14 amino acids. This CDR3 is CASSTGVTYNEQFF. The CDR3 DNA reads as TGTGCCAGCAGTACAGGGGTCACCTACAATGAGCAGTTCTTC.

The chain recombines TRBV7-3 with TRBJ2-7; D is possibly TRBD1 (7 bases). This CDR3 has 15 amino acids. Germline V CDR1 and CDR2: SGHTA, FQGTGA. V gave up 5 bases and J gave up 1 base, with 15 bases separating them. The DNA for the CDR3 is TGTGCCAGCAGCGAGGGGGCGGGACTGTCCTACGAGCAGTACTTC. Protein: CASSEGAGLSYEQYF. Complete variable domain (other parts from reference TRBV7-3 and TRBJ2-7): GAGVSQTPSNKVTEKGKYVELRCDPISGHTALYWYRQSLGQGPEFLIYFQGTGAADDSGLPNDRFFAVRPEGSVSTLKIQRTERGDSAVYLCASSEGAGLSYEQYFGPGTRLTVT.

V and J are TRBV6-5 and TRBJ2-7; TRBD1 might be the D (5 bases). The CDR3 loop spans 14 amino acids. Germline V gene lookup returns CDR1 MNHEY and CDR2 SVGAGI. V dropped 2 bases and J dropped 4 bases, with 12 bases sitting between them. The CDR3 DNA is TGTGCCAGCAGTTACGCGCGACCAGGGTACGAGCAGTACTTC. It codes for CASSYARPGYEQYF.

The chain joins TRBV7-9 to TRBJ2-1, with D possibly being TRBD1 (6 bases). The V end was cut by 1 base, the J end by 5 bases, with 12 bases between. Germline V gene lookup returns CDR1 SEHNR and CDR2 FQNEAQ (reference sequence). The CDR3 spans 15 residues. Here the CDR3 reads CASSLGRGVDNEQFF. The DNA of the CDR3 is TGTGCCAGCAGCTTAGGCAGGGGAGTTGACAATGAGCAGTTCTTC.

The chain recombines TRBV5-6 with TRBJ1-1; D gene uncertain. The CDR3 sequence is 14 residues long. Trimming cost V 0 bases and J 6 bases, with 12 bases left between them. The germline CDR1 and CDR2 sequences are SGHDT and YYEEEE. CDR3 bases: TGTGCCAGCAGCTTGGATACAGCCGTTTCTGAAGCTTTCTTT. It encodes CASSLDTAVSEAFF.

The chain uses TRBV5-6 and TRBJ2-7; TRBD2 matches 8 bases. The germline gives CDR1 SGHDT, CDR2 YYEEEE. The CDR3 runs 14 residues. J lost 0 bases, V lost 3 bases, and 2 bases had no gene match. The CDR3 region has the DNA TGTGCCAGCAGCTCTCTAGCGGGCTCCTACGAGCAGTACTTC. Translation: CASSSLAGSYEQYF. The whole variable domain, filled in from reference TRBV5-6 and TRBJ2-7, reads DAGVTQSPTHLIKTRGQQVTLRCSPKSGHDTVSWYQQALGQGPQFIFQYYEEEERQRGNFPDRFSGHQFPNYSSELNVNALLLGDSALYLCASSSLAGSYEQYFGPGTRLTVT.